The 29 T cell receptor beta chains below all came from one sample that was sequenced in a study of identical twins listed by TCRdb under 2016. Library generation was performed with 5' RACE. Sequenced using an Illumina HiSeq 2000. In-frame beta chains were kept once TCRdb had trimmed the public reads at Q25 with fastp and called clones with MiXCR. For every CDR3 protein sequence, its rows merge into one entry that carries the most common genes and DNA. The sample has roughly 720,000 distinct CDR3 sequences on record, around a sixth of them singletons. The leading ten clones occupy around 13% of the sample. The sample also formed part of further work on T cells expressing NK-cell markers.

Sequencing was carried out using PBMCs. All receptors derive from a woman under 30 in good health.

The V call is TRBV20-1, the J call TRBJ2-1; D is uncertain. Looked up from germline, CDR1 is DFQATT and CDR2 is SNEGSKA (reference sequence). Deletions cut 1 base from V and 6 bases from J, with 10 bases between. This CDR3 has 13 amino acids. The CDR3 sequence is CSARGDWVNEQFF. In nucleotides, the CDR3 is TGCAGTGCTAGAGGAGATTGGGTCAATGAGCAGTTCTTC.

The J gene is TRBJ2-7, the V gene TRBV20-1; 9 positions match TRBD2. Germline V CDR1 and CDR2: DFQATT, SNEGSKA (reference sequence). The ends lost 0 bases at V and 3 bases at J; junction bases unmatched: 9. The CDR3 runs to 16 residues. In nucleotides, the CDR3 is TGCAGTGCTAGAGATCAGGGCGCTAGCGGGGACTACGAGCAGTACTTC. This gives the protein CSARDQGASGDYEQYF.

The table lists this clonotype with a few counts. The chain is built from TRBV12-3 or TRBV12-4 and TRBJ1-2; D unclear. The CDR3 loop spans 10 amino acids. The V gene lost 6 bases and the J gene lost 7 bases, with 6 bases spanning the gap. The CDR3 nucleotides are TGTGCCAGCAGACCTGGTGGCTACACCTTC. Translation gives CASRPGGYTF.

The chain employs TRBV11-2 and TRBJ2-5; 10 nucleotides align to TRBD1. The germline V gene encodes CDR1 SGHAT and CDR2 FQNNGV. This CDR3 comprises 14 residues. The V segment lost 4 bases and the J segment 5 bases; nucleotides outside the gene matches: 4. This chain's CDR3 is CASSYRDRGETQYF. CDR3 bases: TGTGCCAGCAGCTACCGGGACAGGGGTGAGACCCAGTACTTC.

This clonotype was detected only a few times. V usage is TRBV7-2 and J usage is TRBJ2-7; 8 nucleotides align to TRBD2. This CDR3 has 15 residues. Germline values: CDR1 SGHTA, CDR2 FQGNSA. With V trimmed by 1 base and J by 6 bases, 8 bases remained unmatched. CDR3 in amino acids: CASSLGPGTSGEQYF. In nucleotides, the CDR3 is TGTGCCAGCAGCTTAGGCCCCGGGACTAGTGGCGAGCAGTACTTC.

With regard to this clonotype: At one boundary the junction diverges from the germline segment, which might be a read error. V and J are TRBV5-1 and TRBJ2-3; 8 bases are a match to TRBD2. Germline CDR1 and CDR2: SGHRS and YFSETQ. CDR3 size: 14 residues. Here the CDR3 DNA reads TGCGCCAGCAGCCCGAGGACTAGCATAGATACGCAGTATTTT. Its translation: CASSPRTSIDTQYF. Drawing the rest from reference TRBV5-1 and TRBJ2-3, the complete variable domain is KAGVTQTPRYLIKTRGQQVTLSCSPISGHRSVSWYQQTPGQGLQFLFEYFSETQRNKGNFPGRFSGRQFSNSRSEMNVSTLELGDSALYLCASSPRTSIDTQYFGPGTRLTVL.

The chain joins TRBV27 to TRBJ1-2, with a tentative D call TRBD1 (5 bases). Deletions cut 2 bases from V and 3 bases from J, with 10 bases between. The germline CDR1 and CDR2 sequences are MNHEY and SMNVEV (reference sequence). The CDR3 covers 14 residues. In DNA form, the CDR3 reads TGTGCCAGCAGTTTACAGGGCAGGTACTATGGCTACACCTTC. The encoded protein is CASSLQGRYYGYTF.

The CDR3 here is CASSDSSGLGSYTF. DNA for the CDR3: TGTGCCAGCAGTGACTCTTCAGGGTTGGGAAGCTACACCTTC. The chain couples TRBV6-4 to TRBJ1-2; a possible D gene is TRBD1 (5 bases). Germline V gene sequence: CDR1 MRHNA, CDR2 SNTAGT. This CDR3 has 14 residues. The ends were cut back, 0 bases at V and 9 bases at J, with 14 bases in the middle.

CDR3 loop: CASSPQRGSYEQYF. CDR3 DNA: TGTGCCAGCAGTCCCCAACGGGGTTCCTACGAGCAGTACTTC. V is TRBV12-3 or TRBV12-4 and J is TRBJ2-7, with D tentatively TRBD2 (5 bases). Trimming shortened V by 5 bases and J by 1 base, and 12 bases separated the two germline ends. The CDR3 spans 14 residues.

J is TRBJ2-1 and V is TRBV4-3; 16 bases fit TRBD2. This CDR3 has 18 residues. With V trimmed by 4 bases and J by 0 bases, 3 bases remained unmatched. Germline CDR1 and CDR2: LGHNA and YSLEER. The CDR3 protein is CASSRGLAGGSSYNEQFF. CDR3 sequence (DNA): TGCGCCAGCAGCCGGGGACTAGCGGGAGGGAGCTCCTACAATGAGCAGTTCTTC.

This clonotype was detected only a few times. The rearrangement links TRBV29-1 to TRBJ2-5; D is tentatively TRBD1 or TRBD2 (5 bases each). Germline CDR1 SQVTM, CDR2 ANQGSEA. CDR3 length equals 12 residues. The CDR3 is CSGAEVLETQYF. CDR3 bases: TGCAGTGGGGCGGAGGTCTTAGAGACCCAGTACTTC.

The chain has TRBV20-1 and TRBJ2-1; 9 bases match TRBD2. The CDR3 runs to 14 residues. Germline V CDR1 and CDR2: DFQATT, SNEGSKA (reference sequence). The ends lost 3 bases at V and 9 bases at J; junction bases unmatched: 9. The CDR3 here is CSASPASGNGEQFF. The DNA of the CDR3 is TGCAGTGCTAGCCCGGCTAGCGGGAACGGTGAGCAGTTCTTC.

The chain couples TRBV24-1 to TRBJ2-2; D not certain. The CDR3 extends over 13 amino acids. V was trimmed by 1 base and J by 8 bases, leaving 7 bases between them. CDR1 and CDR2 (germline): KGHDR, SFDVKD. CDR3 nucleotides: TGTGCCACCAGTGATTTTTATGGAGGGGAGCTGTTTTTT. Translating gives CATSDFYGGELFF.

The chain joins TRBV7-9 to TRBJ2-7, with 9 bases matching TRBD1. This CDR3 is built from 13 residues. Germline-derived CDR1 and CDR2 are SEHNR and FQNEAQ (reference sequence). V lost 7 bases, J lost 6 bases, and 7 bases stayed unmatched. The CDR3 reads CASITGQGSEQYF. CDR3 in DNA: TGTGCCAGCATCACGGGACAGGGCTCCGAGCAGTACTTC.

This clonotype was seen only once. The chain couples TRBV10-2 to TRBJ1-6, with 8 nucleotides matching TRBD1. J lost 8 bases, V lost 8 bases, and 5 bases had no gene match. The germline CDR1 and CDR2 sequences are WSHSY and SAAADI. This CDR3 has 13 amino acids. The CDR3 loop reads CASRRGQDSPLHF. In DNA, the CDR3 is TGCGCCAGCCGCAGGGGGCAGGATTCACCCCTCCACTTT.

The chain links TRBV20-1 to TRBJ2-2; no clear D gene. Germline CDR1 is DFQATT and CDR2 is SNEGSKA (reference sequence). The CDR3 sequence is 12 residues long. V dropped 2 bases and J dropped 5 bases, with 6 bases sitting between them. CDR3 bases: TGCAGTGCTAGATCTGGTACCGGGGAGCTGTTTTTT. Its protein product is CSARSGTGELFF.

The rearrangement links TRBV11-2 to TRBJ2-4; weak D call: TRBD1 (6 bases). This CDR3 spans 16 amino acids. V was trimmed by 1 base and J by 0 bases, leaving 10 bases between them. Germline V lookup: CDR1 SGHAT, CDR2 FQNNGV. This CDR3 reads CASSLGGHLAKNIQYF. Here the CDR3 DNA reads TGTGCCAGCAGCTTAGGGGGACACTTAGCCAAAAACATTCAGTACTTC.

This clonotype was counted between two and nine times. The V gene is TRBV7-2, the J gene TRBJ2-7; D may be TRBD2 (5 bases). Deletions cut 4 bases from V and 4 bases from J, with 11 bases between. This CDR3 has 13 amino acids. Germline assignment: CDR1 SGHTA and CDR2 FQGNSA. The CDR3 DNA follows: TGTGCCAGCAGCTCCGGGGTCCGGTACGAGCAGTACTTC. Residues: CASSSGVRYEQYF.

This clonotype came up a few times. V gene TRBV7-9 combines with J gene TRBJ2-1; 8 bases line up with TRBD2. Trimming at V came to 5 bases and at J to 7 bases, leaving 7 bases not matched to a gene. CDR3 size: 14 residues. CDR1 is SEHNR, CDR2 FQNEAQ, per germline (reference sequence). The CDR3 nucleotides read TGTGCCAGCAGCCACCCTACTAGCGGAAATGAGCAGTTCTTC. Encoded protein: CASSHPTSGNEQFF.

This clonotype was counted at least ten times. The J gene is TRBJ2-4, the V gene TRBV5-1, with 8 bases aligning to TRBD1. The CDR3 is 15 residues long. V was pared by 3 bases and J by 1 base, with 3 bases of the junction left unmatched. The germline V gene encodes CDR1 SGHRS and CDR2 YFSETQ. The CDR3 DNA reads TGCGCCAGCAGCTCAAGACAGGGGGCCAAAAACATTCAGTACTTC. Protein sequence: CASSSRQGAKNIQYF.

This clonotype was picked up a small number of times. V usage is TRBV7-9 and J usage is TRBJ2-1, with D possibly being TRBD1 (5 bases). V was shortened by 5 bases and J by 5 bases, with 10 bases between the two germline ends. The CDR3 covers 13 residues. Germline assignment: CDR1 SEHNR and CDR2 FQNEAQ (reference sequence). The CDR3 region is CASSRSTDNEQFF. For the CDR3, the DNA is TGTGCCAGCAGCCGATCGACAGACAATGAGCAGTTCTTC.

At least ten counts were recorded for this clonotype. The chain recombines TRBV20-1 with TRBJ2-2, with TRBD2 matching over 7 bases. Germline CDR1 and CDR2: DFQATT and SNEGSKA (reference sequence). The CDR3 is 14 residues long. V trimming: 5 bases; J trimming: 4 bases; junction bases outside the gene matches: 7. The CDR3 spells CSAPSGGSTGELFF. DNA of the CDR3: TGCAGTGCTCCTAGCGGAGGATCCACCGGGGAGCTGTTTTTT.

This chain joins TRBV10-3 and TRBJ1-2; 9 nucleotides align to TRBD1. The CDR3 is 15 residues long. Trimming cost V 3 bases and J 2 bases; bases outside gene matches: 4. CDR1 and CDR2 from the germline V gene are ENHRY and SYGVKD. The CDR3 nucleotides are TGTGCCATCAGTGACCGGACAGGGGAAAACTATGGCTACACCTTC. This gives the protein CAISDRTGENYGYTF.

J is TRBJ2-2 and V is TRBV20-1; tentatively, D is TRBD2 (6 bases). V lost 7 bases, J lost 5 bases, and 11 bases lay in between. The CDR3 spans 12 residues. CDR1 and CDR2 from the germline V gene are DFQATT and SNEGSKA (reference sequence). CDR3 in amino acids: CSVLGGTGELFF. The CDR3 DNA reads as TGCAGTGTTTTGGGGGGTACCGGGGAGCTGTTTTTT.

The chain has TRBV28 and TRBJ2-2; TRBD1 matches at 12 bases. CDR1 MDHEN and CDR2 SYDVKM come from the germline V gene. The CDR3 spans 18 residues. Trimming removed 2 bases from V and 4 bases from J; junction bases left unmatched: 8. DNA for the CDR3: TGTGCCAGCAGTTTAAAAGGGGACAGGGGGCGTCTCACCGGGGAGCTGTTTTTT. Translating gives CASSLKGDRGRLTGELFF.

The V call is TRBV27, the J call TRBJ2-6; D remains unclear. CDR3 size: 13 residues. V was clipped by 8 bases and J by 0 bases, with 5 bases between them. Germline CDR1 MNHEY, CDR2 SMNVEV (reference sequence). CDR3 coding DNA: TGTGCCAGCCGGCTCTCTGGGGCCAACGTCCTGACTTTC. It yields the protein CASRLSGANVLTF.

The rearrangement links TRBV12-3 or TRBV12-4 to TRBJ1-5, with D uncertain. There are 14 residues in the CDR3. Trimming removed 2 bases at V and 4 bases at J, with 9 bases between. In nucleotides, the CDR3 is TGTGCCAGCAGTTTATCTCCAGATAATCAGCCCCAGCATTTT. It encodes CASSLSPDNQPQHF.

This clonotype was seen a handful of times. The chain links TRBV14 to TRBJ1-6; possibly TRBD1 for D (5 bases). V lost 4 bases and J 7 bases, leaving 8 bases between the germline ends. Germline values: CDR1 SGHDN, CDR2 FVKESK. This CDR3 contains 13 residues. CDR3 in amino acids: CASSPTENSPLHF. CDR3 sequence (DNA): TGTGCCAGCAGCCCGACAGAGAATTCACCCCTCCACTTT.

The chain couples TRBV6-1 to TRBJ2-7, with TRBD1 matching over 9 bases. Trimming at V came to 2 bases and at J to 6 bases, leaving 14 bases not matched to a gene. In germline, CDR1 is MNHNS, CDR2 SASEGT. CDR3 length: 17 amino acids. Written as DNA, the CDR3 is TGTGCCAGCAGTGAACAATTAACGCGGAGGACAGGGGTCGAGCAGTACTTC. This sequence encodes CASSEQLTRRTGVEQYF.